The 6 T cell receptor beta chains below all came from one sample that was sequenced in a study of beta chain features in type 1 diabetes. Study results and caveats: There was a moderate but significant shortening of TCRB CDR3s in all four CD4+ subsets of Type 1 diabetes patients.

Expressed TCRB transcripts were sequenced, since all the RNA that had been isolated was reverse transcribed. Method: immunoSEQ multiplex PCR; TCRdb's copy keeps in-frame clones and lacks some. The sample carries a few hundred thousand clones, around 9.6% recorded once. Their antigen targets remain unknown. Source material: central memory CD4+ T cells from blood. The receptors shown here come from a man aged 25 to 40 with type 1 diabetes.

The CDR3 protein is CASSLLGGLAKNIQYF. The CDR3 nucleotides are TGTGCCAGCAGCTTACTCGGGGGGCTAGCCAAAAACATTCAGTACTTC. The chain carries TRBV28 and TRBJ2-4; D is perhaps TRBD2 (7 bases). The CDR3 loop spans 16 amino acids. Deletions cut 6 bases from V and 0 bases from J, with 15 bases between. Germline V CDR1 and CDR2: MDHEN, SYDVKM.

The chain joins TRBV5-1 to TRBJ2-5, with TRBD2 identical over 13 bases. The CDR3 has 17 residues. Germline trimming cut 2 bases from V and 5 bases from J; bases unmatched to any gene: 9. Germline assignment: CDR1 SGHRS and CDR2 YFSETQ. The CDR3 DNA sequence: TGCGCCAGCAGCTTTAGAGGACTAGCGGGAGAGGGGGAGACCCAGTACTTC. Translation: CASSFRGLAGEGETQYF.

The chain's CDR3 is CASSLVPHTDTQYF. In DNA form, the CDR3 reads TGCGCCAGCAGCTTAGTGCCCCACACAGATACGCAGTATTTT. The chain has TRBV5-1 and TRBJ2-3, with D uncertain. This CDR3 is 14 amino acids long. CDR1 SGHRS and CDR2 YFSETQ come from the germline V gene. The V end lost 2 bases, the J end lost 2 bases, and 9 bases lay between the germline ends.

The chain joins TRBV5-8 to TRBJ1-4, with D perhaps matching TRBD1 (6 bases). The CDR3 consists of 15 residues. The V gene's germline CDR1 is SGHTS and CDR2 YDEGEE. Trimming took off 4 bases at V and 5 bases at J, with 15 bases between the two ends. CDR3 bases: TGTGCCAGCAGCCCTTTGACAGGTTCGAATGAAAAACTGTTTTTT. The encoded protein is CASSPLTGSNEKLFF.

The V gene is TRBV21-1, the J gene TRBJ2-7; no check of the table's D call, TRBD2, against the DNA was made. TRBJ2-5 matches the DNA end more closely, so the J call is doubtful. TRBV21-1 is a listed pseudogene. The CDR3 runs 14 residues. The chain's CDR3 is CASSKGNGKETQYF. The CDR3 nucleotides are TGTGCCAGCAGCAAAGGAAACGGGAAAGAGACCCAGTACTTC.

This clone was seen more than once but under ten times. This chain connects TRBV11-2 to TRBJ2-7; 8 bases agree with TRBD1. The trim removed 1 base at V and 5 bases at J, leaving 4 bases unmatched. This CDR3 has 14 amino acids. From germline, CDR1 is SGHAT and CDR2 FQNNGV. The CDR3 loop reads CASSLGRGRHEQYF. In DNA form, the CDR3 reads TGTGCCAGCAGCTTAGGCAGGGGGCGCCACGAGCAGTACTTC.